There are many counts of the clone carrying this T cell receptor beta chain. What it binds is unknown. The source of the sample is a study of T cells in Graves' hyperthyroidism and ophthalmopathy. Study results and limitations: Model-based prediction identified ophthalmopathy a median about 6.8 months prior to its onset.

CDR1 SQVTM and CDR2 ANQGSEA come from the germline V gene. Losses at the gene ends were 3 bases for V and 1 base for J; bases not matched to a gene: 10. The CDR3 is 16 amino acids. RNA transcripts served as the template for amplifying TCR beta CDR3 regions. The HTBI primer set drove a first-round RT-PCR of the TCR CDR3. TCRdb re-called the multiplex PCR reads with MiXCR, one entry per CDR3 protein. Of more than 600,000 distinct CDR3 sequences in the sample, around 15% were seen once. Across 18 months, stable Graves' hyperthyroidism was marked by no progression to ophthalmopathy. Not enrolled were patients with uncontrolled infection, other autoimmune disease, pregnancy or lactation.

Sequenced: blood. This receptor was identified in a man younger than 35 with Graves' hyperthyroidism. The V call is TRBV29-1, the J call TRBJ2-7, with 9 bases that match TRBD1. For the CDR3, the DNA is TGCAGCGTTGAGCTCCGAGGTGGGACAGGGTCCTACGAGCAGTACTTC. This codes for CSVELRGGTGSYEQYF.